The 12 T cell receptor beta chains presented below share a single source sample, sequenced in a study of graft-versus-host responses after intestinal transplantation. Method: immunoSEQ multiplex PCR; TCRdb's copy keeps in-frame clones and lacks some. The sample includes a few hundred clones, around 85% of them seen just once. Sequenced material: PBMCs, taken 4 to 5 days after intestinal transplant. The receptors were gathered from a human patient who received an intestinal transplant, so some T cells may come from the graft donor.

The chain links TRBV5-1 to TRBJ2-4; 9 nucleotides agree with TRBD1. The germline CDR1 and CDR2 sequences are SGHRS and YFSETQ. The CDR3 loop spans 13 amino acids. V lost 5 bases to trimming and J lost 7 bases; unmatched junction nucleotides: 4. CDR3 sequence: CASSDRGWNIQYF. The CDR3 coding sequence is TGCGCCAGCAGTGACAGGGGGTGGAACATTCAGTACTTC.

The chain uses TRBV7-8 and TRBJ1-4, with TRBD1 matching over 12 bases. Germline CDR1 SGHVS, CDR2 FQNEAQ. The CDR3 runs to 18 residues. With 3 bases clipped from V and 5 bases from J, the junction kept 10 bases outside the gene matches. CDR3 sequence reads: CASSFGTGTGGKNEKLFF. The CDR3 DNA follows: TGTGCCAGCAGCTTCGGCACCGGGACAGGGGGCAAAAATGAAAAACTGTTTTTT. The full variable domain, in which reference TRBV7-8 and TRBJ1-4 provide the parts outside the CDR3, is GAGVSQSPRYKVAKRGQDVALRCDPISGHVSLFWYQQALGQGPEFLTYFQNEAQLDKSGLPSDRFFAERPEGSVSTLKIQRTQQEDSAVYLCASSFGTGTGGKNEKLFFGSGTQLSVL.

This clone was seen just once. V usage is TRBV4-1 and J usage is TRBJ1-1; D is ambiguous. Germline CDR1 is MGHRA and CDR2 is YSYEKL. V lost 0 bases and J 3 bases, leaving 11 bases between the germline ends. The CDR3 runs to 15 residues. The CDR3 protein is CASSQESNLDTEAFF. The CDR3 DNA reads as TGCGCCAGCAGCCAAGAGTCCAACCTAGACACTGAAGCTTTCTTT.

The chain employs TRBV5-1 and TRBJ2-5, with TRBD2 matching over 10 bases. V shed 7 bases, J shed 1 base, and the junction held 7 bases outside the gene matches. The CDR3 contains 15 residues. The germline gives CDR1 SGHRS, CDR2 YFSETQ. The CDR3 sequence is CASGPSGGIQETQYF. Written as DNA, the CDR3 is TGCGCCAGCGGTCCTAGCGGGGGAATCCAAGAGACCCAGTACTTC.

J is TRBJ1-1 and V is TRBV5-6; D is perhaps TRBD1 (5 bases). Trimming removed 0 bases from V and 5 bases from J, with 8 bases in between. The CDR3 is made up of 13 amino acids. Germline CDR1 SGHDT, CDR2 YYEEEE. Written as DNA, the CDR3 is TGTGCCAGCAGCTTGGCCTCAGGGACTGAAGCTTTCTTT. This encodes CASSLASGTEAFF. Complete variable domain (other parts from reference TRBV5-6 and TRBJ1-1): DAGVTQSPTHLIKTRGQQVTLRCSPKSGHDTVSWYQQALGQGPQFIFQYYEEEERQRGNFPDRFSGHQFPNYSSELNVNALLLGDSALYLCASSLASGTEAFFGQGTRLTVV.

The chain is built from TRBV2 and TRBJ2-3; TRBD2 matches at 7 bases. Trimming removed 0 bases from V and 0 bases from J; junction bases left unmatched: 12. Germline V CDR1 and CDR2: SNHLY, FYNNEI. This CDR3 spans 19 amino acids. The DNA of the CDR3 is TGTGCCAGCAGTGAAGCGCTTCGGAGAGCGGGGCCTAGCACAGATACGCAGTATTTT. Its translation: CASSEALRRAGPSTDTQYF.

The chain carries TRBV9 and TRBJ2-7; TRBD1 agrees at 8 bases. Unmatched junction bases numbered 5, after V lost 4 bases and J lost 2 bases. The CDR3 spans 14 residues. Germline CDR1 reads SGDLS; CDR2 reads YYNGEE. The DNA for the CDR3 is TGTGCCAGCAGCCCGGGGACAGGAGCCTACGAGCAGTACTTC. This translates into CASSPGTGAYEQYF.

This clone was counted a few times. The chain has TRBV6-5 and TRBJ1-1; TRBD1 agrees at 9 bases. The CDR3 loop spans 14 amino acids. The junction had 2 bases not matched to a gene; V was cut back by 2 bases and J by 4 bases. Germline CDR1 MNHEY, CDR2 SVGAGI. The CDR3 nucleotides are TGTGCCAGCAGTTACGGGACAGGGAGCACTGAAGCTTTCTTT. Amino acids: CASSYGTGSTEAFF.

This clone showed up just once. The limits of the CDR3 on the DNA are not certain, so only TCRdb's listed CDR3 is given. This sequence joins TRBV21-1 and TRBJ2-3; the table's D call, TRBD2, was not checked against the DNA. TRBV21-1 is described as a pseudogene. Inclusive of both ends, the CDR3 amounts to 15 amino acids. CDR3 amino acids: CASSKVAGGTDTQYF.

The chain uses TRBV28 and TRBJ1-5, with D perhaps TRBD1 (6 bases). Germline V gives CDR1 MDHEN, CDR2 SYDVKM. This CDR3 is built from 13 residues. Trimming took off 3 bases at V and 7 bases at J, with 10 bases between the two ends. The CDR3 bases are TGTGCCAGCAGTTTGGCAAGGGGGCAGCCCCAGCATTTT. Translating it yields CASSLARGQPQHF.

The chain uses TRBV27 and TRBJ1-5; D possibly corresponds to TRBD1 (6 bases). V was trimmed by 7 bases and J by 1 base, leaving 14 bases between them. The germline V gene has CDR1 MNHEY and CDR2 SMNVEV (reference sequence). This CDR3 is 15 amino acids long. The CDR3: CASNHRAWSNQPQHF. In DNA, the CDR3 is TGTGCCAGCAACCACAGGGCATGGAGCAATCAGCCCCAGCATTTT.

This chain's CDR3 is CASSERPWTSGGASPWETQYF. The CDR3 bases are TGCGCCAGCAGTGAGCGCCCCTGGACTAGCGGGGGGGCCAGTCCGTGGGAGACCCAGTACTTC. V is TRBV10-2 and J is TRBJ2-5; TRBD2 matches at 15 bases. Germline CDR1 reads WSHSY; CDR2 reads SAAADI. CDR3 length: 21 amino acids. V gave up 2 bases and J gave up 5 bases; unmatched junction bases: 18.